This entry lists 3 T cell receptor beta chains sequenced from one sample in a study of radiation and T cells in renal cell carcinoma. Noted time point: blood 2 weeks post-SBRT. The sample's treatment: 15 Gy SBRT to primary tumor, nephrectomy 4 weeks later. The protocol was immunoSEQ multiplex PCR, while the TCRdb copy is restricted to in-frame clones and leaves out a portion. The sample shows about 150,000 clones, approximately 86% of them seen only once. This sample comprised blood, obtained from a patient whose treatment included radiotherapy and nephrectomy. All receptors derive from a woman in her 50s with renal cell carcinoma.

The rearrangement joins TRBV2 to TRBJ1-6; TRBD1 matches at 11 bases. V lost 5 bases to trimming and J lost 6 bases; unmatched junction nucleotides: 6. The germline gives CDR1 SNHLY, CDR2 FYNNEI. This CDR3 region has 16 residues. The DNA of the CDR3 is TGTGCCAGCAGTACCGGACAGGGGGCGGGTAATTCACCCCTCCACTTT. Protein sequence: CASSTGQGAGNSPLHF.

This clone was picked up a small number of times. The chain recombines TRBV5-1 with TRBJ1-1; 7 bases are shared with TRBD1. The CDR3 covers 14 residues. J lost 3 bases, V lost 2 bases, and 4 bases had no gene match. Germline loops: CDR1 SGHRS, CDR2 YFSETQ. CDR3 amino acids: CASSLLTGDTEAFF. DNA of the CDR3: TGCGCCAGCAGCTTACTAACAGGGGACACTGAAGCTTTCTTT.

V usage is TRBV7-9 and J usage is TRBJ1-6, with a tentative D call TRBD1 (5 bases). The CDR3 runs to 15 residues. The germline V gene encodes CDR1 SEHNR and CDR2 FQNEAQ (reference sequence). Trimming took off 6 bases at V and 13 bases at J, with 22 bases between the two ends. The CDR3: CASSRGGTAGAPLHF. The DNA of the CDR3 is TGTGCCAGCAGTCGGGGGGGGACCGCCGGGGCTCCCCTCCACTTT.